This TCR beta chain was obtained from a study of T-cell memory formation after mild COVID-19. Germline V gene sequence: CDR1 SGHTA, CDR2 FQGNSA. V lost 7 bases and J lost 4, with 14 bases in between. The CDR3 contains 14 residues. Notes on this clonotype: Antigen unknown.

Barcoded TCR alpha and TCR beta cDNA libraries with UMIs came from 5'RACE using constant-segment primers. In TCRdb, the 5' RACE reads were re-called with MiXCR into one record per CDR3 protein. The sample has more than 100,000 distinct CDR3 sequences, 17% seen once. Findings of the study overall: Clones that contracted clustered mainly in CM and EM if CD4+ and in EMRA if CD8+. Whereas later expanders leaned CD4+, clones contracting day 15 to 85 showed a balanced CD4/CD8 makeup.

The receptor's source is a man between 18 and 35 years old who had mild COVID-19 (a few samples of this study predate the infection). Cell type and time point are not known. The chain couples TRBV7-2 to TRBJ2-1; tentatively, D is TRBD1 (6 bases). The source material was PBMCs or a T cell subset sorted from them (not recorded which). CDR3 residues: CASKTGTIYNEQFF. The CDR3 nucleotides read TGTGCCAGCAAAACCGGGACAATTTACAATGAGCAGTTCTTC.